One sample yielded the 21 T cell receptor beta chains listed below, sequenced in a study of T cell changes during pregnancy in multiple sclerosis. TCRdb keeps only in-frame clones here, not all; method: immunoSEQ multiplex PCR. The sample yields approximately 92,000 clones, 92% seen once. This specimen consisted of peripheral blood, obtained in the first trimester of pregnancy. These receptors were obtained from a female donor with multiple sclerosis, enrolled in a pregnancy study.

The chain has TRBV28 and TRBJ2-5, with a weak D call TRBD2 (5 bases). Trimming pared 5 bases from V and 1 base from J, leaving 14 bases between. This CDR3 has 15 amino acids. CDR1 and CDR2 from the germline V gene are MDHEN and SYDVKM. In DNA form, the CDR3 reads TGTGCCAGCAGTCTCGGGGTTGCGGGCCAAGAGACCCAGTACTTC. The encoded protein is CASSLGVAGQETQYF.

The chain carries TRBV7-6 and TRBJ2-1; TRBD1 aligns across 8 bases. Germline values: CDR1 SGHVS, CDR2 FNYEAQ. V lost 4 bases, J lost 8 bases, and 7 bases stayed unmatched. The CDR3 is 14 amino acids. The CDR3 spells CASSSTTGAHEQFF. The DNA for the CDR3 is TGTGCCAGCAGCTCCACGACAGGGGCCCATGAGCAGTTCTTC. Full variable domain (outside the CDR3, taken from reference TRBV7-6 and TRBJ2-1): GAGVSQSPRYKVTKRGQDVALRCDPISGHVSLYWYRQALGQGPEFLTYFNYEAQQDKSGLPNDRFSAERPEGSISTLTIQRTEQRDSAMYRCASSSTTGAHEQFFGPGTRLTVL.

V and J are TRBV28 and TRBJ1-5; weak D call: TRBD1 (5 bases). The germline V gene has CDR1 MDHEN and CDR2 SYDVKM. V was cut by 2 bases and J by 4 bases, with 15 bases left in between. CDR3 length: 16 residues. CDR3 residues: CASSLAVGRANQPQHF. In DNA form, the CDR3 reads TGTGCCAGCAGTTTAGCGGTAGGCAGGGCAAATCAGCCCCAGCATTTT.

This clone was detected only once. The rearrangement joins TRBV4-1 to TRBJ2-7, with no clear D. This CDR3 region has 13 residues. Trimming took 0 bases from V and 4 from J, leaving 7 bases between them. CDR1 MGHRA and CDR2 YSYEKL come from the germline V gene. CDR3 residues: CASSQEPAYEQYF. The CDR3 DNA follows: TGCGCCAGCAGCCAAGAACCCGCGTACGAGCAGTACTTC.

The count of this clone is one. The chain combines TRBV2 with TRBJ2-7, with 9 bases aligning to TRBD2. The germline CDR1 and CDR2 sequences are SNHLY and FYNNEI. J lost 10 bases, V lost 10 bases, and 26 bases had no gene match. The CDR3 runs to 17 residues. CDR3 coding DNA: TGTGCCACCCATCCGGGAGGGCAGCTAGCGGGACCCGTCGGTCAGTACTTC. Its translation is CATHPGGQLAGPVGQYF.

The chain couples TRBV29-1 to TRBJ1-1, with 9 bases identical to TRBD1. The CDR3 is 13 residues long. V lost 5 bases and J lost 6; bases outside the gene matches: 7. CDR1 is SQVTM, CDR2 ANQGSEA, per germline. The CDR3 DNA reads as TGCAGCGTTTTACAGGGGGCAATGGCTGAAGCTTTCTTT. It yields the protein CSVLQGAMAEAFF. Full variable domain (missing parts from reference TRBV29-1 and TRBJ1-1): SAVISQKPSRDICQRGTSLTIQCQVDSQVTMMFWYRQQPGQSLTLIATANQGSEATYESGFVIDKFPISRPNLTFSTLTVSNMSPEDSSIYLCSVLQGAMAEAFFGQGTRLTVV.

The rearrangement joins TRBV5-4 to TRBJ2-1, with 9 bases matching TRBD2. The CDR3 consists of 15 residues. Germline CDR1 and CDR2: SGHNT and YYREEE (reference sequence). After removal of 0 bases from V and 8 bases from J, the junction contained 6 bases not matched to a gene. CDR3 bases: TGTGCCAGCAGCTTGGTAGCGGGGGACGTCCATGAGCAGTTCTTC. It translates to CASSLVAGDVHEQFF.

The genes are TRBV28 and TRBJ2-3; perhaps TRBD1 as D (5 bases). V lost 1 base, J lost 0 bases, and 11 bases lay in between. Germline CDR1 MDHEN, CDR2 SYDVKM. The CDR3 has 16 residues. CDR3 in DNA: TGTGCCAGCAGTTTATTAAGACAGCCTAGCACAGATACGCAGTATTTT. This encodes CASSLLRQPSTDTQYF.

J is TRBJ2-1 and V is TRBV27; TRBD1 is a possible D gene (5 bases). This CDR3 has 15 amino acids. V gave up 2 bases and J gave up 4 bases, with 12 bases separating them. Germline V CDR1 and CDR2: MNHEY, SMNVEV (reference sequence). CDR3 nucleotides: TGTGCCAGCAGTTTACTCTGGGGCCAGTACAATGAGCAGTTCTTC. Protein sequence: CASSLLWGQYNEQFF.

V is TRBV2 and J is TRBJ2-1, with D hard to call. This CDR3 is 15 amino acids long. CDR1 SNHLY and CDR2 FYNNEI come from the germline V gene. Between the trimmed V and J ends, which lost 1 base and 1 base, there was a span of 8 bases. DNA of the CDR3: TGTGCCAGCAGTGAAGGGCCGATATCCTACAATGAGCAGTTCTTC. Protein sequence: CASSEGPISYNEQFF. The full variable domain, rest sourced from reference TRBV2 and TRBJ2-1, is EPEVTQTPSHQVTQMGQEVILRCVPISNHLYFYWYRQILGQKVEFLVSFYNNEISEKSEIFDDQFSVERPDGSNFTLKIRSTKLEDSAMYFCASSEGPISYNEQFFGPGTRLTVL.

The CDR3 loop reads CASSSGTSGRAGYNEQFF. The CDR3 DNA reads TGTGCCAGCAGCTCCGGGACTAGCGGGAGGGCCGGTTACAATGAGCAGTTCTTC. The V gene is TRBV5-4, the J gene TRBJ2-1; TRBD2 aligns across 16 bases. CDR1 SGHNT and CDR2 YYREEE come from the germline V gene (reference sequence). Losses at the gene ends were 3 bases for V and 4 bases for J; bases not matched to a gene: 7. This CDR3 has 18 residues.

Concerning this clone: Germline and junction disagree at one end, which may indicate a read error. The J gene is TRBJ2-7, the V gene TRBV7-8; D call uncertain. The CDR3 has 12 residues. In germline, CDR1 is SGHVS, CDR2 FQNEAQ. Here the CDR3 reads CASSLGSGSPIF. The DNA for the CDR3 is TGTGCCAGCAGCTTAGGTTCCGGGTCTCCCATCTTC.

This clone was picked up one time. J is TRBJ2-7 and V is TRBV6-6; D may be TRBD2 (6 bases). In germline, CDR1 is MNHNY, CDR2 SVGAGI (reference sequence). The CDR3 consists of 16 residues. The V and J ends lost 0 bases and 0 bases respectively, with 12 bases between them. In DNA, the CDR3 is TGTGCCAGCAGTTACTCAGGAGGGTCGAGCTCCTACGAGCAGTACTTC. This codes for CASSYSGGSSSYEQYF.

V gene TRBV6-4 combines with J gene TRBJ2-5, with a weak D call TRBD1 (6 bases). Trimming left V 5 bases short and J 7 bases short, with 20 bases between. The CDR3 loop spans 15 amino acids. Looked up from germline, CDR1 is MRHNA and CDR2 is SNTAGT. The CDR3 region is CASSPTGHVNRTQYF. CDR3 sequence (DNA): TGTGCCAGCAGTCCTACAGGGCACGTTAATCGGACCCAGTACTTC.

This sequence joins TRBV10-3 and TRBJ2-1, with TRBD2 identical over 11 bases. Trimming cost V 0 bases and J 6 bases; bases outside gene matches: 4. This CDR3 region has 16 residues. Germline V gene lookup returns CDR1 ENHRY and CDR2 SYGVKD. The CDR3 loop is CAISESILAGGNEQFF. CDR3 nucleotide sequence: TGTGCCATCAGTGAGTCCATTCTAGCGGGAGGCAATGAGCAGTTCTTC.

The chain combines TRBV27 with TRBJ2-7, with TRBD1 matching over 9 bases. The CDR3 is 14 residues long. The J segment lost 5 bases and the V segment lost 3 bases, leaving 5 bases of the junction unmatched. The germline V gene encodes CDR1 MNHEY and CDR2 SMNVEV (reference sequence). CDR3 protein: CASSLGGQGNEQYF. In DNA form, the CDR3 reads TGTGCCAGCAGTTTGGGGGGACAGGGTAACGAGCAGTACTTC.

This clone was seen a single time. This chain connects TRBV10-3 to TRBJ1-1, with D tentatively TRBD1 (6 bases). The CDR3 spans 15 residues. The germline CDR1 and CDR2 sequences are ENHRY and SYGVKD. Trimming stripped 2 bases from V and 1 base from J, with 11 bases between. The CDR3 loop is CAISEMDSPNTEAFF. The CDR3 coding sequence is TGTGCCATCAGTGAGATGGACAGCCCGAACACTGAAGCTTTCTTT.

The chain uses TRBV5-1 and TRBJ1-1; possible D gene TRBD1, 6 bases. CDR1 and CDR2 (germline): SGHRS, YFSETQ. With 4 bases removed from V and 6 bases from J, the gap between germline ends came to 13 bases. CDR3 size: 13 residues. The CDR3 DNA sequence: TGCGCCAGCAGCCTACCCACAGGGTCTGAAGCTTTCTTT. It specifies CASSLPTGSEAFF.

In this sample, this clone turned up a few times. This sequence joins TRBV11-2 and TRBJ2-2; 7 positions match TRBD1. CDR3 size: 15 residues. The V segment lost 3 bases and the J segment 7 bases; nucleotides outside the gene matches: 8. Germline V gene sequence: CDR1 SGHAT, CDR2 FQNNGV. In DNA, the CDR3 is TGTGCCAGCAGCTTCCCGAGGGGGCGCGTCGGGGAGCTGTTTTTT. This sequence encodes CASSFPRGRVGELFF.

This chain connects TRBV5-1 to TRBJ1-4; D is ambiguous. The V and J ends lost 0 bases and 3 bases respectively, with 6 bases between them. This CDR3 region has 14 residues. Germline V lookup: CDR1 SGHRS, CDR2 YFSETQ. The CDR3 bases are TGCGCCAGCAGCTTGGAACAGTCTAATGAAAAACTGTTTTTT. Encoded protein: CASSLEQSNEKLFF.

V and J are TRBV18 and TRBJ1-5; a possible D gene is TRBD1 (6 bases). Trimming left V 6 bases short and J 2 bases short, with 14 bases between. CDR1 is KGHSH, CDR2 LQKENI, per germline. The CDR3 is 15 amino acids. For the CDR3, the DNA is TGTGCCAGCTCCGTGACAGGAGATCGCAATCAGCCCCAGCATTTT. Its translation is CASSVTGDRNQPQHF.